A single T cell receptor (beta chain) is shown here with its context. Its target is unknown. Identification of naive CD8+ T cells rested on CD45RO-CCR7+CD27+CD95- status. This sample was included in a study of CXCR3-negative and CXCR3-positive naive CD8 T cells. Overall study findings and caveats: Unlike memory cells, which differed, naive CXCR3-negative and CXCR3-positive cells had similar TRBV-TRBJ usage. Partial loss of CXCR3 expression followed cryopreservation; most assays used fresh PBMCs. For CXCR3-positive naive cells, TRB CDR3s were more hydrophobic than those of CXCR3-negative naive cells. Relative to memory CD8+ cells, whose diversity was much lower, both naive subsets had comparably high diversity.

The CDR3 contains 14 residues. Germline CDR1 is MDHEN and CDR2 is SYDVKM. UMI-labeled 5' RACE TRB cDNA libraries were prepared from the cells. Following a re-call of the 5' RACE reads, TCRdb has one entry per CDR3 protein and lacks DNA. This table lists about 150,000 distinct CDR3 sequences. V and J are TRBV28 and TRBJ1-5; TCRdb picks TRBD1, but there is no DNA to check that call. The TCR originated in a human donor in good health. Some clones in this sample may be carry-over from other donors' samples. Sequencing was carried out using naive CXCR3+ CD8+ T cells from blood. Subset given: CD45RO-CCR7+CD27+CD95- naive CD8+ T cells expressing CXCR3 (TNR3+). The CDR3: CASSLSQGEQPQHF.